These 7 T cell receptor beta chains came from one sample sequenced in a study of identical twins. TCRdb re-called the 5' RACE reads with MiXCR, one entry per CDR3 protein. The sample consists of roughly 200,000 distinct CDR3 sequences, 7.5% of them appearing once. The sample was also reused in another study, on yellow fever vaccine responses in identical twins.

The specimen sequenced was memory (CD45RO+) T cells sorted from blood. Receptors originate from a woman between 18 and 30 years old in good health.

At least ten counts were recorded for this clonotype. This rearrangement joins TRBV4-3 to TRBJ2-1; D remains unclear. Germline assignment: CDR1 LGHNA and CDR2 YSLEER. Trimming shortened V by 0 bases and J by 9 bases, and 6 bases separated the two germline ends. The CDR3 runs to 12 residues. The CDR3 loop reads CASSQEWGEQFF. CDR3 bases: TGCGCCAGCAGCCAAGAATGGGGTGAGCAGTTCTTC.

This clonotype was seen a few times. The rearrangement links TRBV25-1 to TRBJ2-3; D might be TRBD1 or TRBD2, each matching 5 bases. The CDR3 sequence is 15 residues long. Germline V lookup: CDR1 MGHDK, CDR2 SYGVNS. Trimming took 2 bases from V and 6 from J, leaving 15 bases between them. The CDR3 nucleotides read TGTGCCAGCAGTGAAAACTGGAGGCAGGGTGATACGCAGTATTTT. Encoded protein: CASSENWRQGDTQYF.

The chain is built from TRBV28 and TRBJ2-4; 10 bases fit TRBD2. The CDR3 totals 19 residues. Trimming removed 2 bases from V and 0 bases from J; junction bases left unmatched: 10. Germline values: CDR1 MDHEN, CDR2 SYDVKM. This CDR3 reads CASSLPSGSFGIAKNIQYF. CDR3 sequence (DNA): TGTGCCAGCAGTTTACCTAGCGGGAGTTTCGGTATAGCCAAAAACATTCAGTACTTC. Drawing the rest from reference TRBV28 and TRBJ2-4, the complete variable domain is DVKVTQSSRYLVKRTGEKVFLECVQDMDHENMFWYRQDPGLGLRLIYFSYDVKMKEKGDIPEGYSVSREKKERFSLILESASTNQTSMYLCASSLPSGSFGIAKNIQYFGAGTRLSVL.

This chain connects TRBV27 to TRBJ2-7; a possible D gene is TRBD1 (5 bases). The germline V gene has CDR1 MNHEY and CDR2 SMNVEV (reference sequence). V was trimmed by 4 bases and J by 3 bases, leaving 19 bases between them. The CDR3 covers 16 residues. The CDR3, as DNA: TGTGCCAGCAGTTCCCAGGGTGGAGACAACAACTACGAGCAGTACTTC. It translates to CASSSQGGDNNYEQYF.

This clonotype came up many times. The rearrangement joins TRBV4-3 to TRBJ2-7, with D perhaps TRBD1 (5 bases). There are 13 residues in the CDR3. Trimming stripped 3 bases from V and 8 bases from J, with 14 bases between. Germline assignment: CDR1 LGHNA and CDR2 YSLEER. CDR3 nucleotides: TGCGCCAGCAGCCAGGATGTGGGGCACCAGCAGTACTTC. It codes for CASSQDVGHQQYF.

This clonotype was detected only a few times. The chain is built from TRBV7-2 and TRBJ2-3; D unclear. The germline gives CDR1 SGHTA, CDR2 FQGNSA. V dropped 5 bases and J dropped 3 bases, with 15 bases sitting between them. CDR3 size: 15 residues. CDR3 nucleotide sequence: TGTGCCAGCAGCGGACGCGGTAGCTGGACAGATACGCAGTATTTT. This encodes CASSGRGSWTDTQYF.

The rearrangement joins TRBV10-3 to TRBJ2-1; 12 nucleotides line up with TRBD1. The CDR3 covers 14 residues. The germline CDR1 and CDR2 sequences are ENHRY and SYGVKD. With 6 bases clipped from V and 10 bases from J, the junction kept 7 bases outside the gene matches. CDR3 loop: CAISLGTGGGEQFF. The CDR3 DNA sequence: TGTGCCATCAGCCTCGGGACAGGGGGCGGAGAGCAGTTCTTC.